This T cell receptor beta chain was recovered during a study of Tregs in tolerant kidney transplant recipients. TCRdb's table, derived via immunoSEQ multiplex PCR, lists solely in-frame clones and lacks some. The repertoire holds around 78,000 clones, with 91% as singletons. CDR1 is GTSNPN and CDR2 is SVGIG in the germline V gene (reference sequence). Trimming left V 4 bases short and J 10 bases short, with 14 bases between. The CDR3 totals 13 residues. Regulatory T cells were sorted from thawed PBMCs rested overnight at 37°C with 200 IU/ml IL-2. The chain is built from TRBV30 and TRBJ1-6; no clear D gene. This receptor was obtained from a human donor who received a combined kidney and bone marrow transplant. The input for sequencing was Tregs from blood, taken before the transplant. CDR3 in amino acids: CAWTQSEVSPLHF. DNA for the CDR3: TGTGCCTGGACCCAGTCGGAGGTCTCACCCCTCCACTTT.